This T cell receptor (beta chain) was recovered during a study of CD8 T cells in Susac syndrome. The junction had 7 bases not matched to a gene; V was cut back by 4 bases and J by 1 base. CDR3 length equals 15 residues. Germline V CDR1 and CDR2: SGHNT, YYREEE (reference sequence). With random hexamers, roughly 0.45 to 1 ug RNA was reverse transcribed. One entry per CDR3 protein, called by TCRdb with MiXCR from the immunoSEQ multiplex PCR reads. This sample has about 180,000 distinct CDR3 sequences, with 90% to 95% found just once. TCR beta sequences were obtained from blood CD8+ and CD4+ T cells. The sequencing sample was made of CD8+ T cells from PBMCs. The chain couples TRBV5-4 to TRBJ2-7; TRBD2 agrees at 8 bases. The receptor's source is a human donor with multiple sclerosis. Here the CDR3 reads CASSPGRGASYEQYF. The CDR3 region has the DNA TGTGCCAGCAGCCCCGGGAGGGGCGCTTCCTACGAGCAGTACTTC.